Reported below is one T cell receptor (beta chain). This clonotype has more than one count but fewer than ten. Its antigen specificity is not known. Base qualities are not provided; no much larger clone lies one nucleotide away. CDR1 and CDR2, looked up from the germline V gene, are SGHAT and FQNNGV. Counted from cysteine to phenylalanine, this CDR3 has 15 amino acids. The only DNA kept is the CDR3, 45 bases in frame from the first base. The junction shows trimming of 3 bases on V and 1 base on J, plus 10 bases between the germline ends. Library preparation employed 5' RACE. The reads were generated on a NextSeq 500. Unique molecular identifiers were attached to individual cDNA molecules in the TCR library protocol so that sequencing error and PCR bias could be corrected. Both TCR alpha and beta chains were sequenced, and tight co-correlation was observed between alpha and beta sequence abundances in each sample. The paper's processing steps were these. Decombinator V4 was used to annotate TCR sequences for V gene, J gene and CDR3. TCRs were defined as expanded if a significant change between any two time points was detected under a Poisson model with p below 0.0001. TCR abundances were normalised to the total number of TCRs sequenced in each sample and reported as counts per million. MAIT TCRs were defined by TRAV1-2 paired with TRAJ12, TRAJ20 or TRAJ33, and iNKT TCRs by TRAV10 paired with TRAJ18. VDJdb, accessed 1 November 2021, was searched for CMV, EBV and SARS-CoV-2 annotated TCRs, with TCRs annotated for multiple antigens excluded. TCRdb passed the public sequencing reads through fastp at Q25 and MiXCR, retaining productive beta sequences. Identical CDR3 protein sequences are pooled into one entry, listed with their most common genes and DNA. TCRdb assigned the V and J calls; the authors' analysis was not used. A total of 45,000 to 60,000 distinct CDR3 sequences appear in this sample, 8.7% of them only once. The ten largest clones represent 3.5% to 4% of the sample.

The record originates from a study of early T cells in non-severe SARS-CoV-2 infection (dated by TCRdb to about 2021). A note on the overall study: Bulk RNA from unsorted whole blood was used for TCR sequencing, so alpha and beta chains could not be paired.

A case-control design nested within a healthcare worker cohort in London, UK, was used, with weekly nasopharyngeal swab PCR tests and blood sampling performed. Healthcare workers were recruited between 23 and 31 March 2020, during the week of the UK lockdown, and were followed weekly for up to about 16 weeks. What the work shows at the level of the full study, not this receptor alone: Matching against VDJdb was skewed toward anti-spike CD8 responses, likely underestimated virus-specific expansions, and missed private and CD4 specificities.

This receptor was obtained from an adult who was a healthcare worker with PCR-confirmed SARS-CoV-2 infection or an uninfected control (not recorded which). Sequencing was performed on whole blood, taken at baseline. The V gene is TRBV11-2 and the J gene is TRBJ1-3, with TRBD1 perhaps the D gene, on 5 matching bases. CDR3 region: CASSFAGGSGNTIYF. In nucleotide form, the sequence is TGTGCCAGCAGCTTCGCCGGGGGGTCTGGAAACACCATATATTTT.